The 9 T cell receptor beta chains reported below all come from one sample, sequenced in a study of breast tumors, draining lymph nodes, adjacent tissues. One entry per CDR3 protein, called by TCRdb with MiXCR from the multiplex PCR reads. The sample contains 20,000 or so distinct CDR3 sequences, around three fifths of which appear only once. What was sequenced was tumor-adjacent breast tissue. These receptors all come from a female donor with breast cancer. Some clones in this sample may be carry-over from other donors' samples.

The J gene is TRBJ2-5, the V gene TRBV7-6; D possibly corresponds to TRBD1 (7 bases). Trimming stripped 6 bases from V and 5 bases from J, with 22 bases between. This CDR3 contains 16 residues. Germline values: CDR1 SGHVS, CDR2 FNYEAQ. In DNA, the CDR3 is TGTGCCAGCAGTTACTTGACAGGGACTGGGACTGAGACCCAGTACTTC. This gives the protein CASSYLTGTGTETQYF.

This clonotype was counted at least ten times. The gene calls are TRBV7-8 and TRBJ1-1; D ambiguous. Germline lookup yields CDR1 SGHVS and CDR2 FQNEAQ. V shed 5 bases and J shed 7 bases, with 11 bases lying between them. CDR3 size: 12 residues. The CDR3 DNA follows: TGTGCCAGCAGCGGAGGCCAACATGAAGCTTTCTTT. As protein: CASSGGQHEAFF.

CDR3 DNA sequence: TGTGCCAGCAGCTTAGTTTCCGGGGACACCTATCAGCCCCAGCATTTT. Amino acid sequence: CASSLVSGDTYQPQHF. The rearrangement links TRBV13 to TRBJ1-5; TRBD1 is a possible D gene (6 bases). Germline V gene lookup returns CDR1 PRHDT and CDR2 FYEKMQ (reference sequence). Trimming removed 1 base from V and 5 bases from J, with 15 bases in between. CDR3 size: 16 residues. Based on the CDR3 plus reference TRBV13 and TRBJ1-5, the full variable domain is AAGVIQSPRHLIKEKRETATLKCYPIPRHDTVYWYQQGPGQDPQFLISFYEKMQSDKGSIPDRFSAQQFSDYHSELNMSSLELGDSALYFCASSLVSGDTYQPQHFGDGTRLSIL.

In regard to this clonotype: The junction and the germline gene differ at one end; a read error may be behind it. The chain couples TRBV7-9 to TRBJ1-2; D is unresolved. CDR3 length equals 13 residues. Germline V gene data show CDR1 as SEHNR and CDR2 as FQNEAQ (reference sequence). CDR3 region: CASSLELSQAEAF. As DNA, the CDR3 is TGTGCCAGCAGCTTAGAGTTAAGCCAAGCTGAGGCCTTC. The full variable domain, completed using reference TRBV7-9 and TRBJ1-2, is DTGVSQNPRHKITKRGQNVTFRCDPISEHNRLYWYRQTLGQGPEFLTYFQNEAQLEKSRLLSDRFSAERPKGSFSTLEIQRTEQGDSAMYLCASSLELSQAEAFGSGTRLTVV.

This chain connects TRBV20-1 to TRBJ2-3; 11 bases fit TRBD2. Per the germline V gene, CDR1 is DFQATT and CDR2 is SNEGSKA (reference sequence). The CDR3 is made up of 15 amino acids. Unmatched junction bases numbered 5, after V lost 0 bases and J lost 6 bases. The CDR3 region has the DNA TGCAGTGCTAGAGATAGCGGGAGGGCCGGGGATACGCAGTATTTT. Protein sequence: CSARDSGRAGDTQYF.

The rearrangement uses TRBV7-8 and TRBJ2-2; maybe TRBD2 (5 bases). The CDR3 has 15 residues. V was cut by 1 base and J by 5 bases, with 11 bases left in between. Germline CDR1 and CDR2: SGHVS and FQNEAQ. The CDR3 DNA sequence: TGTGCCAGCAGCTTAGGCCGAGGGAGAACCGGGGAGCTGTTTTTT. Protein product: CASSLGRGRTGELFF.

This clonotype was picked up one time. The chain employs TRBV20-1 and TRBJ2-7, with 8 bases identical to TRBD2. The germline gives CDR1 DFQATT, CDR2 SNEGSKA (reference sequence). V lost 3 bases and J lost 3; bases outside the gene matches: 4. This CDR3 has 13 amino acids. The CDR3 region has the DNA TGCAGTGCTAGTCCGGGAGGGCTCTACGAGCAGTACTTC. Protein product: CSASPGGLYEQYF.

V is TRBV13 and J is TRBJ2-7; weak D call: TRBD2 (6 bases). Between the trimmed V and J ends, which lost 5 bases and 3 bases, there was a span of 11 bases. The CDR3 length is 13 residues. Germline V lookup: CDR1 PRHDT, CDR2 FYEKMQ (reference sequence). The chain's CDR3 is CASSPWGVYEQYF. The CDR3 DNA reads as TGTGCCAGCAGCCCCTGGGGGGTCTACGAGCAGTACTTC.

The rearrangement joins TRBV9 to TRBJ2-3; tentatively, D is TRBD2 (6 bases). This CDR3 region has 16 residues. Per germline, CDR1 SGDLS and CDR2 YYNGEE. Trimming removed 0 bases at V and 6 bases at J, with 17 bases between. CDR3 residues: CASSVGGTQLGDTQYF. The CDR3 DNA is TGTGCCAGCAGCGTAGGTGGGACTCAATTGGGGGATACGCAGTATTTT.